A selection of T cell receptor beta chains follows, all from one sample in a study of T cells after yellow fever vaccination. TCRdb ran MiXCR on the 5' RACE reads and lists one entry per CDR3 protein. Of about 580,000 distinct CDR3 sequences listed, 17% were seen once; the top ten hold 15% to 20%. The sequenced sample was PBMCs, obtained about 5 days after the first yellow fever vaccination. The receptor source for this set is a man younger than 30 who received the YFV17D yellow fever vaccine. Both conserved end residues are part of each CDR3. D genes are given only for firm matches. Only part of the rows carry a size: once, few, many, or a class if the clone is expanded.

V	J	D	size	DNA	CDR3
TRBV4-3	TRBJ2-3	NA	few	TGCGCCAGCAGCCAACGCCCAGCGGATACGCAGTATTTT	CASSQRPADTQYF
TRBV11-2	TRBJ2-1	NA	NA	TGTGCCAGCAGCTTTGAAGGGGGGACAGCGGGGGTCTACAATGAGCAGTTCTTC	CASSFEGGTAGVYNEQFF
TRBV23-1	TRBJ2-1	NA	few	TGCGCCAGCAGTCATTTGGGGGTTTACAATGAGCAGTTCTTC	CASSHLGVYNEQFF
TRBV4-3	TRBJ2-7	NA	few	TGCGCCAGCAGCCAAGTGGGACGCAGGGACGAGCAGTACTTC	CASSQVGRRDEQYF
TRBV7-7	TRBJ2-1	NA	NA	TGTGCTAGCAGCCTCAGGGGAGGCAATGAGCAGTTCTTC	CASSLRGGNEQFF
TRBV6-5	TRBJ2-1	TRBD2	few	TGTGCCAGCAGTTCAGCGGGGGGGTGGGGGGAGCAGTTCTTC	CASSSAGGWGEQFF
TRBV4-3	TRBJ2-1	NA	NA	TGCGCCAGCAGCCAAGGCTGGACAACTGATAGGGGACTCCCCCATGATGAGCAGTTCTTC	CASSQGWTTDRGLPHDEQFF
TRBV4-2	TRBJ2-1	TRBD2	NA	TGTGCCAGCAGCCGCGTTGGTAGCGGGGGCCCCGAGGGTAATGAGCAGTTCTTC	CASSRVGSGGPEGNEQFF
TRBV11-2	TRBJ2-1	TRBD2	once	TGTGCCAGCAGCTCCAGCCGTGCGGGACTAGCGGGGGCCCATGAGCAGTTCTTC	CASSSSRAGLAGAHEQFF
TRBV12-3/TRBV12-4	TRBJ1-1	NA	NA	TGTGCCAGCAGTTTGGTCTTGGAGAACACTGAAGCTTTCTTT	CASSLVLENTEAFF
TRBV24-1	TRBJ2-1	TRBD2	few	TGTGCCACCAACGGGGGGTTGGATGAGCAGTTCTTC	CATNGGLDEQFF
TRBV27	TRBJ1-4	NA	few	TGTGCCAGCGCATGGGGGTCTGGGTATGAAAAACTGTTTTTT	CASAWGSGYEKLFF
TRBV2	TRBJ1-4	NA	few	TGTGCCAGCCGATACAATACTGCAACTAATGAAAAACTGTTTTTT	CASRYNTATNEKLFF
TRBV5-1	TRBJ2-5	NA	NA	TGCGCCAGCAGCATCATGGGACCTGGGGAGACCCAGTACTTC	CASSIMGPGETQYF
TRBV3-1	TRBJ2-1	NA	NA	TGTGCCAGCAGCCAATCGGAAGTAGCAGCTGAGCAGTTCTTC	CASSQSEVAAEQFF
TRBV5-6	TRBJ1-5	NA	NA	TGTGCCAGCAGCTTGGCGGGGATAGGACAGCCCCAGCATTTT	CASSLAGIGQPQHF
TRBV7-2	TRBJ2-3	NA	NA	TGTGCCAGCAGCATCTACAGGGCCGATACGCAGTATTTT	CASSIYRADTQYF
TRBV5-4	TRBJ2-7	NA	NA	TGTGCCAGCAGCTCACAGGGGAGGGCCTACGAGCAGTACTTC	CASSSQGRAYEQYF
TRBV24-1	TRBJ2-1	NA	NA	TGTGCCACCAGTGATCCGGGGACCGGGTCGGATGAGCAGTTCTTC	CATSDPGTGSDEQFF
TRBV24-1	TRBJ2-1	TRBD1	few	TGTGCCACCAGTGATCCCTCGGGCAGGGGGCTAGGAAATGAGCAGTTCTTC	CATSDPSGRGLGNEQFF
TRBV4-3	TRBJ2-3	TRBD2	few	TGCGCCAGCAGCCAAGATCGATTAGCGGGGGGGCGCACAGATACGCAGTATTTT	CASSQDRLAGGRTDTQYF
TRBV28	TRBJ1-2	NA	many	TGTGCCAGCAGAGGCCCCTACGATGGCTACACCTTC	CASRGPYDGYTF
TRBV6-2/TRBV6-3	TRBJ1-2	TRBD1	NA	TGTGCCACTTCCGGGACAGATGGCTACGGCTACACCTTC	CATSGTDGYGYTF
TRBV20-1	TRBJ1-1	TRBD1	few	TGCAGTGGGGACAGAGATTATGAAGCTTTCTTT	CSGDRDYEAFF
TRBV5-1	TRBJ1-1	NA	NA	TGCGCCAGCAGCCGAACCTTAGACAGGAACACTGAAGCTTTCTTT	CASSRTLDRNTEAFF
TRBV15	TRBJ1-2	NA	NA	TGTGCCACCAGCAGAGATCATGGGGCGTTATTGGGCTACACCTTC	CATSRDHGALLGYTF
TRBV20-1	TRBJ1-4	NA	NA	TGCAGTGTTCCGAGGGGAGGGCAGGTCGAAAAACTGTTTTTT	CSVPRGGQVEKLFF
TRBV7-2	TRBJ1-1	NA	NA	TGTGCCAGCAGCCGACAGAGGTCGAACACTGAAGCTTTCTTT	CASSRQRSNTEAFF
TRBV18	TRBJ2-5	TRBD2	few	TGTGCCAGCTCACCACCTAGCGGGGGGGCCGCAGAGACCCAGTACTTC	CASSPPSGGAAETQYF
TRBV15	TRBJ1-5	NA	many	TGTGCCACCAGCCCAACTCGGGCCAGGGGAAATCAGCCCCAGCATTTT	CATSPTRARGNQPQHF
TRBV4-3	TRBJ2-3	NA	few	TGCGCCAGCAGCCGCCGGGGTGGCACAGATACGCAGTATTTT	CASSRRGGTDTQYF
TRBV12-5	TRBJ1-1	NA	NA	TGTGCTAGTGGTTTGGGGGGTCGGAACACTGAAGCTTTCTTT	CASGLGGRNTEAFF
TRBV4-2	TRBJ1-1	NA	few	TGTGCCAGCAGCCAAAGACTCGGCGGGGACACTGAAGCTTTCTTT	CASSQRLGGDTEAFF
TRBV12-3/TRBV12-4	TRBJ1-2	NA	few	TGTGCCAGCAGCTTAGGAAAAGACGCTTCCTATGGCTACACCTTC	CASSLGKDASYGYTF
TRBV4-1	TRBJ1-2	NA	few	TGCGCCAGCAGCCAAGATTTGGTGAAGGGGCGGTTGGGGGGCTACACCTTC	CASSQDLVKGRLGGYTF
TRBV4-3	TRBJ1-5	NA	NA	TGCGCCAGCAGCCAAGTTTTAGGGCGAACTCGAGGTCAGCCCCAGCATTTT	CASSQVLGRTRGQPQHF
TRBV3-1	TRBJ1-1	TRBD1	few	TGTGCCAGCAGCCAAACAGGGGGCCGGAGCACTGAAGCTTTCTTT	CASSQTGGRSTEAFF